The 10 T cell receptor beta chains below were found in one sample sequenced in a study of T cells in Graves' hyperthyroidism and ophthalmopathy. RNA transcripts gave rise to amplified TCR beta CDR3 regions. During a first-round RT-PCR of the TCR CDR3, the HTBI primer set was used. TCRdb fed the multiplex PCR reads into MiXCR, producing one record per CDR3 protein. The sample includes a few hundred thousand distinct CDR3 sequences, less than 20% of them seen just once. The material sequenced was blood. Receptors originate from a woman aged 18-29 years with Graves' hyperthyroidism that later progressed to Graves' ophthalmopathy.

This clonotype was seen only a few times. The germline gene is not matched at one end of the junction; a read error may be the cause. The CDR3 region has the DNA TGCAGTGCTAGAGTCCGGGGGACTAGCGGGACTCAAGGGACCCAGTACTTC. This codes for CSARVRGTSGTQGTQYF. The V gene is TRBV20-1, the J gene TRBJ2-5; the match to TRBD2 covers 13 bases. Germline V CDR1 and CDR2: DFQATT, SNEGSKA (reference sequence). The CDR3 totals 17 residues.

V and J are TRBV29-1 and TRBJ1-4; the match to TRBD1 covers 8 bases. Germline V lookup: CDR1 SQVTM, CDR2 ANQGSEA. The CDR3 is 13 amino acids. V shed 4 bases and J 8 bases; nucleotides not matched to a gene: 6. The CDR3 region has the DNA TGCAGCGTTGTCAGTGACAGGGGAGAAAAACTGTTTTTT. It translates to CSVVSDRGEKLFF.

This clonotype came up many times. The chain links TRBV2 to TRBJ2-7, with D possibly matching TRBD1 (6 bases). Germline V CDR1 and CDR2: SNHLY, FYNNEI. The CDR3 is 14 residues long. Trimming pared 2 bases from V and 2 bases from J, leaving 10 bases between. CDR3 sequence reads: CASSESPGAYEQYF. DNA for the CDR3: TGTGCCAGCAGTGAATCTCCAGGGGCCTACGAGCAGTACTTC.

This chain connects TRBV4-3 to TRBJ1-2; TRBD1 matches 8 bases. V lost 0 bases to trimming and J lost 0 bases; unmatched junction nucleotides: 6. Per germline, CDR1 LGHNA and CDR2 YSLEER. The CDR3 extends over 17 amino acids. CDR3 DNA sequence: TGCGCCAGCAGCCAAGAGTTCCTCAGGGGGCCTAACTATGGCTACACCTTC. It encodes CASSQEFLRGPNYGYTF.

This rearrangement joins TRBV10-3 to TRBJ2-3; D remains ambiguous. CDR1 is ENHRY, CDR2 SYGVKD, per germline. Trimming left V 4 bases short and J 0 bases short, with 8 bases between. This CDR3 region has 14 residues. CDR3 protein: CAISASDSTDTQYF. For the CDR3, the DNA is TGTGCCATCAGTGCGAGCGACAGCACAGATACGCAGTATTTT.

Many counts were recorded for this clonotype. This rearrangement joins TRBV6-2 or TRBV6-3 to TRBJ1-5, with no clear D. Germline assignment: CDR1 MNHEY and CDR2 SVGEGT. The length of the CDR3 is 14 residues. Deletions cut 7 bases from V and 0 bases from J, with 10 bases between. The CDR3 region has the DNA TGTGCCAGCACCACGGGGAATAGCAATCAGCCCCAGCATTTT. Amino acids: CASTTGNSNQPQHF.

In its sample, this clonotype was seen a few times. The chain combines TRBV24-1 with TRBJ2-2; tentatively, D is TRBD2 (5 bases). V was trimmed by 5 bases and J by 7 bases, leaving 7 bases between them. CDR3 length: 12 amino acids. From germline, CDR1 is KGHDR and CDR2 SFDVKD. The CDR3 DNA follows: TGTGCCACCAGTGCGGGGTACGGGGAGCTGTTTTTT. This gives the protein CATSAGYGELFF.

The V call is TRBV5-8, the J call TRBJ1-4; D unresolved. The CDR3 consists of 14 residues. Germline CDR1 SGHTS, CDR2 YDEGEE. The V gene lost 0 bases and the J gene lost 6 bases, with 9 bases spanning the gap. The CDR3 DNA reads as TGTGCCAGCAGCTTGGGCGGGCAGCATGAAAAACTGTTTTTT. It codes for CASSLGGQHEKLFF.

This clonotype was detected many times. This chain uses TRBV6-2 or TRBV6-3 with TRBJ2-7; TRBD1 aligns across 7 bases. This CDR3 is 12 amino acids long. Germline lookup yields CDR1 MNHEY and CDR2 SVGEGT. The V segment lost 2 bases and the J segment 5 bases; nucleotides outside the gene matches: 0. CDR3 loop: CASSYDRDEQYF. The CDR3 bases are TGTGCCAGCAGTTACGACAGGGACGAGCAGTACTTC.

This clonotype occurred many times. The chain combines TRBV12-3 or TRBV12-4 with TRBJ2-7; D is tentatively TRBD1 or TRBD2 (5 bases each). V lost 7 bases and J 1 base, leaving 17 bases between the germline ends. The CDR3 runs 15 residues. The DNA of the CDR3 is TGTGCCAGCAAGATTACTCCCGGGGCTTCCTACGAGCAGTACTTC. Residues: CASKITPGASYEQYF.